Shown below are 30 T cell receptor beta chains from a single sample sequenced in a study of radiation and T cells in renal cell carcinoma. The time point: blood 2 weeks post-SBRT. The treatment was: 15 Gy SBRT to primary tumor, nephrectomy 4 weeks later. The method was immunoSEQ multiplex PCR; TCRdb's version includes in-frame clones alone and lacks a portion of them. Of around 80,000 clones in the sample, more than 75% were seen once. Sequences were derived from blood, sampled from a patient whose treatment included radiotherapy and nephrectomy. The receptors shown here come from a man aged 55 to 69 with renal cell carcinoma.

The chain recombines TRBV7-7 with TRBJ2-5; 12 nucleotides agree with TRBD2. CDR1 SSHAT and CDR2 FNYEAQ come from the germline V gene (reference sequence). V was clipped by 8 bases and J by 5 bases; unmatched bases: 9. This CDR3 has 15 residues. The CDR3 nucleotides are TGTGCCAGCTCCCCTAGCGGGAGGGCCGGGGAGACCCAGTACTTC. Translation: CASSPSGRAGETQYF.

As regards this clone: The sample holds other DNA sequences that translate to the same CDR3. The chain combines TRBV28 with TRBJ1-5; maybe TRBD1 (5 bases). Germline lookup yields CDR1 MDHEN and CDR2 SYDVKM. The CDR3 has 14 amino acids. V was trimmed by 3 bases and J by 1 base, leaving 7 bases between them. The CDR3: CASSLGGSNQPQHF. The CDR3 DNA reads TGTGCCAGCAGTTTGGGGGGGAGCAATCAGCCCCAGCATTTT.

This sequence joins TRBV13 and TRBJ2-1, with D perhaps TRBD2 (6 bases). The CDR3 extends over 14 amino acids. Trimming removed 1 base from V and 9 bases from J, with 13 bases in between. Germline CDR1 is PRHDT and CDR2 is FYEKMQ (reference sequence). The CDR3 nucleotides read TGTGCCAGCAGCTTAGCGGGAGAGTGGCTTGAGCAGTTCTTC. This sequence encodes CASSLAGEWLEQFF.

V is TRBV4-1 and J is TRBJ2-7, with 9 positions matching TRBD2. The V gene end was trimmed by 4 bases and the J gene end by 3 bases; junction bases not matched to a gene: 16. CDR1 and CDR2 from the germline V gene are MGHRA and YSYEKL. The CDR3 has 18 amino acids. CDR3 nucleotide sequence: TGCGCCAGCAGCCTAAAGATAGCCCTAGCGGGAAGCGTCTACGAGCAGTACTTC. It is translated as CASSLKIALAGSVYEQYF.

V is TRBV7-9 and J is TRBJ2-1; D possibly corresponds to TRBD1 (6 bases). Germline V gene lookup returns CDR1 SEHNR and CDR2 FQNEAQ (reference sequence). V was cut by 6 bases and J by 6 bases, with 21 bases left in between. The CDR3 runs to 16 residues. CDR3 nucleotide sequence: TGTGCCAGCAGTTCCACACAGGGCCCTAAGGGCAATGAGCAGTTCTTC. This sequence encodes CASSSTQGPKGNEQFF.

The chain recombines TRBV19 with TRBJ2-1; D gene ambiguous. Trimming stripped 5 bases from V and 0 bases from J, with 11 bases between. CDR1 LNHDA and CDR2 SQIVND come from the germline V gene (reference sequence). The CDR3 spans 15 residues. CDR3 in amino acids: CASSRLSASYNEQFF. The CDR3 coding sequence is TGTGCCAGTAGTCGGCTTTCGGCCTCCTACAATGAGCAGTTCTTC.

V usage is TRBV10-2 and J usage is TRBJ2-3; D perhaps matches TRBD2 (6 bases). V shed 1 base and J shed 0 bases, with 14 bases lying between them. Germline V CDR1 and CDR2: WSHSY, SAAADI. CDR3 size: 17 residues. CDR3 region: CASSEWASGSSTDTQYF. DNA of the CDR3: TGCGCCAGCAGTGAGTGGGCGAGCGGGTCTAGCACAGATACGCAGTATTTT.

The chain combines TRBV28 with TRBJ1-2, with TRBD1 matching 10 bases. The trim removed 1 base at V and 5 bases at J, leaving 7 bases unmatched. From germline, CDR1 is MDHEN and CDR2 SYDVKM. The CDR3 consists of 16 residues. The CDR3 DNA reads as TGTGCCAGCAGTTTATACCGGACAGGGGGGAATTATGGCTACACCTTC. Its protein product is CASSLYRTGGNYGYTF.

This rearrangement joins TRBV5-4 to TRBJ1-2; TRBD1 agrees at 7 bases. Germline V CDR1 and CDR2: SGHNT, YYREEE (reference sequence). The length of the CDR3 is 13 residues. V dropped 5 bases and J dropped 4; count of bases not matched to a gene: 5. The CDR3, as DNA: TGTGCCAGCAGGTGGGACAGCTCCTATGGCTACACCTTC. This gives the protein CASRWDSSYGYTF. Combining the CDR3 with reference TRBV5-4 and TRBJ1-2 gives the whole variable domain ETGVTQSPTHLIKTRGQQVTLRCSSQSGHNTVSWYQQALGQGPQFIFQYYREEENGRGNFPPRFSGLQFPNYSSELNVNALELDDSALYLCASRWDSSYGYTFGSGTRLTVV.

A single count supports this clone. The chain has TRBV27 and TRBJ2-4, with a tentative D call TRBD1 (5 bases). V was trimmed by 6 bases and J by 7 bases, leaving 13 bases between them. CDR1 is MNHEY, CDR2 SMNVEV, per germline (reference sequence). There are 13 residues in the CDR3. CDR3: CASSLEKGNIQYF. CDR3 coding DNA: TGTGCCAGCAGCTTGGAGAAGGGGAACATTCAGTACTTC.

The V gene is TRBV19, the J gene TRBJ1-5, with D possibly matching TRBD1 (6 bases). CDR3 length: 15 amino acids. Trimming pared 5 bases from V and 5 bases from J, leaving 16 bases between. Per the germline V gene, CDR1 is LNHDA and CDR2 is SQIVND (reference sequence). In DNA form, the CDR3 reads TGTGCCAGTAGTCGAGGGGGGCAGGAGGATCAGCCCCAGCATTTT. Protein sequence: CASSRGGQEDQPQHF. Variable domain in full (rest from reference TRBV19 and TRBJ1-5): DGGITQSPKYLFRKEGQNVTLSCEQNLNHDAMYWYRQDPGQGLRLIYYSQIVNDFQKGDIAEGYSVSREKKESFPLTVTSAQKNPTAFYLCASSRGGQEDQPQHFGDGTRLSIL.

The rearrangement links TRBV14 to TRBJ1-1; no firm D call. V was clipped by 2 bases and J by 1 base, with 2 bases between them. CDR3 length equals 12 residues. Germline values: CDR1 SGHDN, CDR2 FVKESK. The DNA of the CDR3 is TGTGCCAGCAGCCAACAGAACACTGAAGCTTTCTTT. This sequence encodes CASSQQNTEAFF.

This rearrangement joins TRBV5-1 to TRBJ2-7; 9 bases align to TRBD1. The CDR3 extends over 15 amino acids. The ends lost 3 bases at V and 9 bases at J; junction bases unmatched: 13. The germline gives CDR1 SGHRS, CDR2 YFSETQ. The CDR3 sequence is CASSSRDRAVFSQYF. The CDR3 DNA follows: TGCGCCAGCAGCTCCCGGGACAGGGCCGTATTCTCGCAGTACTTC. Variable domain in full (rest from reference TRBV5-1 and TRBJ2-7): KAGVTQTPRYLIKTRGQQVTLSCSPISGHRSVSWYQQTPGQGLQFLFEYFSETQRNKGNFPGRFSGRQFSNSRSEMNVSTLELGDSALYLCASSSRDRAVFSQYFGPGTRLTVT.

V and J are TRBV6-5 and TRBJ1-2, with TRBD1 as a possible D gene (6 bases). The germline V and J ends were trimmed by 5 bases and 9 bases, with 13 bases remaining between them. This CDR3 contains 12 residues. Germline V gene lookup returns CDR1 MNHEY and CDR2 SVGAGI. The CDR3 DNA reads TGTGCCAGCAGTCCAGGGGTTAATAGCTACACCTTC. It is translated as CASSPGVNSYTF.

The rearrangement uses TRBV18 and TRBJ2-5, with 14 bases fitting TRBD2. This CDR3 spans 15 amino acids. Germline V gene data show CDR1 as KGHSH and CDR2 as LQKENI. Trimming took 6 bases from V and 5 from J; bases not matched to a gene: 5. The CDR3 here is CASSQGLAGVETQYF. CDR3 DNA: TGTGCCAGCTCGCAGGGACTAGCGGGAGTGGAGACCCAGTACTTC.

The chain joins TRBV28 to TRBJ1-1; no firm D call. Germline CDR1 is MDHEN and CDR2 is SYDVKM. This CDR3 contains 15 residues. Trimming left V 3 bases short and J 2 bases short, with 13 bases between. Here the CDR3 DNA reads TGTGCCAGCAGTTTCGGGAGGCTAGCCAACACTGAAGCTTTCTTT. This encodes CASSFGRLANTEAFF.

This chain joins TRBV19 and TRBJ2-1, with 11 positions matching TRBD2. Trimming at V came to 2 bases and at J to 10 bases, leaving 1 base not matched to a gene. Germline V gene sequence: CDR1 LNHDA, CDR2 SQIVND (reference sequence). The CDR3 runs 13 residues. DNA of the CDR3: TGTGCCAGTAGTATACCTAGCGGGAGGGAGCAGTTCTTC. This translates into CASSIPSGREQFF.

The chain links TRBV18 to TRBJ1-2, with D maybe TRBD1 (5 bases). This CDR3 contains 13 residues. Deletions cut 3 bases from V and 6 bases from J, with 11 bases between. CDR1 is KGHSH and CDR2 is LQKENI in the germline V gene. CDR3 in DNA: TGTGCCAGCTCACCCAGCCGGGACCATGGCTACACCTTC. As protein: CASSPSRDHGYTF.

The V gene is TRBV5-1, the J gene TRBJ1-2, with 7 bases aligning to TRBD1. V lost 0 bases to trimming and J lost 6 bases; unmatched junction nucleotides: 5. This CDR3 has 14 residues. The germline V gene encodes CDR1 SGHRS and CDR2 YFSETQ. The CDR3 spells CASSLEGTANGYTF. The CDR3 DNA sequence: TGCGCCAGCAGCTTGGAAGGGACAGCGAATGGCTACACCTTC. The full variable domain, completed using reference TRBV5-1 and TRBJ1-2, is KAGVTQTPRYLIKTRGQQVTLSCSPISGHRSVSWYQQTPGQGLQFLFEYFSETQRNKGNFPGRFSGRQFSNSRSEMNVSTLELGDSALYLCASSLEGTANGYTFGSGTRLTVV.

This chain joins TRBV29-1 and TRBJ2-1; 7 nucleotides line up with TRBD2. V trimming: 4 bases; J trimming: 5 bases; junction bases outside the gene matches: 5. CDR1 is SQVTM, CDR2 ANQGSEA, per germline. The CDR3 consists of 13 residues. This CDR3 reads CSVGLAVNNEQFF. For the CDR3, the DNA is TGCAGCGTTGGGCTAGCGGTCAACAATGAGCAGTTCTTC.

This rearrangement joins TRBV28 to TRBJ2-7; 12 nucleotides agree with TRBD2. V was clipped by 7 bases and J by 2 bases; unmatched bases: 3. The CDR3 is 14 residues long. Germline lookup yields CDR1 MDHEN and CDR2 SYDVKM. The CDR3 loop reads CASKLAGGPYEQYF. CDR3 nucleotides: TGTGCCAGCAAGCTAGCGGGAGGGCCCTACGAGCAGTACTTC. Drawing the rest from reference TRBV28 and TRBJ2-7, the complete variable domain is DVKVTQSSRYLVKRTGEKVFLECVQDMDHENMFWYRQDPGLGLRLIYFSYDVKMKEKGDIPEGYSVSREKKERFSLILESASTNQTSMYLCASKLAGGPYEQYFGPGTRLTVT.

This clone has a single count. This sequence joins TRBV6-5 and TRBJ1-2; no definite D call. V was trimmed by 0 bases and J by 2 bases, leaving 13 bases between them. Germline loops: CDR1 MNHEY, CDR2 SVGAGI. This CDR3 is built from 16 residues. CDR3 DNA sequence: TGTGCCAGCAGTTACTCGATGGCAGGCTTCAACTATGGCTACACCTTC. Encoded protein: CASSYSMAGFNYGYTF.

CDR3 region: CSVSGTGQETQYF. The CDR3 DNA reads TGCAGCGTCTCCGGGACAGGTCAAGAGACCCAGTACTTC. The chain joins TRBV29-1 to TRBJ2-5; 8 nucleotides match TRBD1. J was trimmed by 2 bases and V by 6 bases; bases with no gene match: 5. Germline assignment: CDR1 SQVTM and CDR2 ANQGSEA. This CDR3 contains 13 residues.

The V gene is TRBV9, the J gene TRBJ2-1; D remains unclear. Per the germline V gene, CDR1 is SGDLS and CDR2 is YYNGEE. The CDR3 runs 17 residues. The V gene lost 0 bases and the J gene lost 4 bases, with 17 bases spanning the gap. The CDR3: CASSVAAPEAAYNEQFF. The DNA of the CDR3 is TGTGCCAGCAGCGTAGCTGCACCCGAGGCAGCTTACAATGAGCAGTTCTTC.

A word on this clone: At one of its ends the junction is not consistent with the germline gene, which may arise from a read error. J is TRBJ2-7 and V is TRBV5-6, with 12 bases matching TRBD2. This CDR3 has 13 residues. Germline CDR1 is SGHDT and CDR2 is YYEEEE. The CDR3 sequence is CASSLAGGTSGSF. The CDR3 bases are TGTGCCAGCAGCTTGGCCGGGGGGACTAGCGGGTCCTTC.

This chain joins TRBV10-3 and TRBJ2-7; 9 positions match TRBD1. Germline loops: CDR1 ENHRY, CDR2 SYGVKD. The CDR3 extends over 14 amino acids. V lost 7 bases, J lost 3 bases, and 7 bases stayed unmatched. The CDR3 DNA sequence: TGTGCCATCACCGCGGACAGGGGATTCTACGAGCAGTACTTC. Its translation is CAITADRGFYEQYF.

This chain connects TRBV29-1 to TRBJ2-5; D perhaps matches TRBD1 (5 bases). This CDR3 has 15 residues. V gave up 4 bases and J gave up 3 bases, with 18 bases separating them. CDR1 and CDR2 from the germline V gene are SQVTM and ANQGSEA. CDR3 bases: TGCAGCGTTGTCGGGCAGGGCCTCCCAAAAGAGACCCAGTACTTC. Its protein is CSVVGQGLPKETQYF.

At least ten counts were recorded for this clone. V usage is TRBV7-8 and J usage is TRBJ1-1; TRBD1 is a possible D gene (5 bases). This CDR3 contains 15 residues. Trimming pared 6 bases from V and 2 bases from J, leaving 16 bases between. Germline values: CDR1 SGHVS, CDR2 FQNEAQ. The CDR3 sequence is CASRPPGRINTEAFF. The CDR3 DNA reads TGTGCCAGCAGACCCCCGGGACGGATTAACACTGAAGCTTTCTTT.

The chain has TRBV11-2 and TRBJ2-1; 10 nucleotides align to TRBD2. CDR3 size: 15 residues. The germline V gene has CDR1 SGHAT and CDR2 FQNNGV. The ends lost 5 bases at V and 2 bases at J; junction bases unmatched: 3. The CDR3 here is CASSTLAGAYNEQFF. The CDR3 region has the DNA TGTGCCAGCAGCACGCTAGCGGGAGCCTACAATGAGCAGTTCTTC.

The V call is TRBV7-9, the J call TRBJ2-5; 12 bases match TRBD1. The germline gives CDR1 SEHNR, CDR2 FQNEAQ (reference sequence). This CDR3 spans 18 amino acids. V dropped 1 base and J dropped 1; count of bases not matched to a gene: 7. The CDR3 spells CASSLDEGQGASQETQYF. CDR3 bases: TGTGCCAGCAGCTTAGATGAGGGACAGGGGGCTTCCCAAGAGACCCAGTACTTC.